One and the same sample provided the 24 T cell receptor beta chains below, sequenced in a study of cytomegalovirus exposure and HLA in healthy donors. A multiplex PCR was run with 60 Vbeta primers and 13 Jbeta primers. TCRdb's copy holds only in-frame clones and misses some; the assay was immunoSEQ multiplex PCR. The sample contains 150,000 to 200,000 clones, about 88% of which appear only once. The sequenced material came from PBMCs. The receptors originated from a girl younger than two in good health and CMV-seronegative.

The chain links TRBV5-4 to TRBJ2-5; 8 positions match TRBD2. Trimming removed 2 bases from V and 5 bases from J; junction bases left unmatched: 11. The CDR3 runs 16 residues. Germline-derived CDR1 and CDR2 are SGHNT and YYREEE (reference sequence). CDR3 DNA: TGTGCCAGCAGCTTTGGTTCGGCTAGCGGGTGGGAGACCCAGTACTTC. Protein product: CASSFGSASGWETQYF.

This chain links TRBV7-3 with TRBJ2-1, with D tentatively TRBD1 (5 bases). In germline, CDR1 is SGHTA, CDR2 FQGTGA. Trimming removed 3 bases from V and 3 bases from J, with 6 bases in between. The CDR3 loop spans 13 amino acids. CDR3 region: CASSFRDYNEQFF. CDR3 bases: TGTGCCAGCAGCTTCAGGGACTACAATGAGCAGTTCTTC.

The V call is TRBV4-1, the J call TRBJ1-2; 10 nucleotides match TRBD1. The CDR3 runs to 17 residues. CDR1 is MGHRA, CDR2 YSYEKL, per germline. V was clipped by 2 bases and J by 3 bases; unmatched bases: 9. The CDR3 DNA sequence: TGCGCCAGCAGCCAAATAATTCGGGACAGGGGTGACTATGGCTACACCTTC. This encodes CASSQIIRDRGDYGYTF.

CDR3 protein: CASSPGQADTGELFF. CDR3 in DNA: TGTGCCAGCAGCCCCGGACAGGCAGACACCGGGGAGCTGTTTTTT. This rearrangement joins TRBV4-2 to TRBJ2-2; 7 bases fit TRBD1. The length of the CDR3 is 15 residues. The V segment lost 4 bases and the J segment 3 bases; nucleotides outside the gene matches: 5. Germline lookup yields CDR1 LGHNA and CDR2 YNFKEQ.

The chain combines TRBV30 with TRBJ1-6; D is perhaps TRBD1 (5 bases). Deletions cut 0 bases from V and 8 bases from J, with 11 bases between. Germline lookup yields CDR1 GTSNPN and CDR2 SVGIG (reference sequence). CDR3 length equals 14 residues. CDR3 nucleotides: TGTGCCTGGAGTGTGCTGGGGCCTGATTCACCCCTCCACTTT. Translated, it gives CAWSVLGPDSPLHF. The whole variable domain, remainder taken from reference TRBV30 and TRBJ1-6, is SQTIHQWPATLVQPVGSPLSLECTVEGTSNPNLYWYRQAAGRGLQLLFYSVGIGQISSEVPQNLSASRPQDRQFILSSKKLLLSDSGFYLCAWSVLGPDSPLHFGNGTRLTVT.

The V gene is TRBV2, the J gene TRBJ2-7; 10 nucleotides agree with TRBD2. Germline values: CDR1 SNHLY, CDR2 FYNNEI. Trimming at V came to 7 bases and at J to 5 bases, leaving 2 bases not matched to a gene. CDR3 length: 12 amino acids. The CDR3 loop is CASTSGSDEQYF. CDR3 DNA: TGTGCCAGCACTAGCGGGAGCGACGAGCAGTACTTC.

This clone was observed once. CDR3 DNA: TGTGCCAGCAGCGATAGGTCAGGGGGGAACGAGCAGTACTTC. Translation gives CASSDRSGGNEQYF. J is TRBJ2-7 and V is TRBV9; perhaps TRBD1 as D (7 bases). Germline V gene data show CDR1 as SGDLS and CDR2 as YYNGEE. V was cut by 3 bases and J by 5 bases, with 15 bases left in between. The CDR3 is 14 residues long.

This clone has just one count. The V call is TRBV9, the J call TRBJ1-2; 9 bases align to TRBD1. Germline V gene sequence: CDR1 SGDLS, CDR2 YYNGEE. The trim removed 3 bases at V and 3 bases at J, leaving 6 bases unmatched. CDR3 size: 15 residues. As DNA, the CDR3 is TGTGCCAGCAGCGGAGGACAGGGGTCTGACTATGGCTACACCTTC. It translates to CASSGGQGSDYGYTF.

This chain joins TRBV6-6 and TRBJ1-1; 11 bases line up with TRBD1. CDR1 is MNHNY, CDR2 SVGAGI, per germline (reference sequence). The CDR3 loop spans 15 amino acids. V lost 4 bases and J lost 8; bases outside the gene matches: 9. CDR3 amino acids: CASSSTSGQGEEAFF. CDR3 bases: TGTGCCAGCAGTTCAACTTCGGGACAGGGGGAAGAAGCTTTCTTT.

The chain carries TRBV7-2 and TRBJ1-2; D call uncertain. V lost 3 bases and J lost 4, with 9 bases in between. The length of the CDR3 is 13 residues. CDR1 and CDR2 from the germline V gene are SGHTA and FQGNSA. The DNA of the CDR3 is TGTGCCAGCAGCTTGTCCGGGTCCTATGGCTACACCTTC. Protein sequence: CASSLSGSYGYTF.

The rearrangement links TRBV4-1 to TRBJ2-7; the match to TRBD1 covers 9 bases. V was pared by 2 bases and J by 3 bases, with 8 bases of the junction left unmatched. Germline loops: CDR1 MGHRA, CDR2 YSYEKL. The CDR3 totals 16 residues. CDR3 amino acids: CASSQLGQGIYYEQYF. CDR3 coding DNA: TGCGCCAGCAGCCAACTTGGACAGGGGATTTACTACGAGCAGTACTTC.

The V gene is TRBV5-1, the J gene TRBJ1-3; D unresolved. Germline CDR1 reads SGHRS; CDR2 reads YFSETQ. This CDR3 comprises 14 residues. The V end lost 4 bases, the J end lost 2 bases, and 10 bases lay between the germline ends. CDR3: CASSPRGTGNTIYF. As DNA, the CDR3 is TGCGCCAGCAGCCCCCGAGGGACTGGAAACACCATATATTTT.

The V call is TRBV30, the J call TRBJ1-2; D may be TRBD1 (5 bases). The CDR3 length is 11 residues. Germline V gives CDR1 GTSNPN, CDR2 SVGIG (reference sequence). V lost 5 bases and J lost 4, with 8 bases in between. Here the CDR3 reads CAWGRAYGYTF. The CDR3 DNA reads TGTGCCTGGGGCAGGGCCTATGGCTACACCTTC.

The CDR3 nucleotides are TGCGCCAGCAGCTCGCCTCAGACAGGTGAAGAGACCCAGTACTTC. Translating it yields CASSSPQTGEETQYF. The chain recombines TRBV5-1 with TRBJ2-5; tentative D call: TRBD1 (6 bases). Germline CDR1 reads SGHRS; CDR2 reads YFSETQ. V lost 3 bases and J 3 bases, leaving 15 bases between the germline ends. CDR3 size: 15 residues.

V gene TRBV18 combines with J gene TRBJ1-2; D is unclear. The V and J ends lost 2 bases and 7 bases respectively, with 11 bases between them. This CDR3 spans 13 amino acids. The V gene's germline CDR1 is KGHSH and CDR2 LQKENI. For the CDR3, the DNA is TGTGCCAGCTCACCAGTGGGAGTTGGTGGCTACACCTTC. Protein: CASSPVGVGGYTF.

This rearrangement joins TRBV10-1 to TRBJ2-5; maybe TRBD2 (5 bases). Germline CDR1 is WNHNN and CDR2 is SYGVQD (reference sequence). V was pared by 3 bases and J by 0 bases, with 11 bases between. There are 15 residues in the CDR3. DNA of the CDR3: TGCGCCAGCAGTGATTCGGGGAATTACCAAGAGACCCAGTACTTC. Amino acid sequence: CASSDSGNYQETQYF.

This chain uses TRBV7-9 with TRBJ1-2; D perhaps matches TRBD1 (5 bases). The length of the CDR3 is 12 residues. Trimming cost V 5 bases and J 12 bases, with 16 bases left between them. From germline, CDR1 is SEHNR and CDR2 FQNEAQ (reference sequence). The CDR3 here is CASSPFGGSHTF. In DNA form, the CDR3 reads TGTGCCAGCAGCCCCTTCGGGGGTTCACACACCTTC.

The V gene is TRBV30, the J gene TRBJ2-5, with D perhaps being TRBD1 or TRBD2 (6 bases each). The CDR3 runs 12 residues. Trimming took off 8 bases at V and 5 bases at J, with 15 bases between the two ends. Germline V gene lookup returns CDR1 GTSNPN and CDR2 SVGIG (reference sequence). CDR3 in amino acids: CASSGGQETQYF. The CDR3 DNA sequence: TGTGCCAGTAGTGGGGGGCAGGAGACCCAGTACTTC.

This clone was seen only a few times. This chain uses TRBV30 with TRBJ2-7, with 11 bases aligning to TRBD1. CDR1 and CDR2 (germline): GTSNPN, SVGIG (reference sequence). CDR3 size: 13 residues. J gave up 3 bases and V 5 bases, and 3 bases lay outside the gene matches. CDR3: CAWGTGGLYEQYF. The CDR3 coding sequence is TGTGCCTGGGGGACAGGGGGTCTCTACGAGCAGTACTTC.

This clone was counted only a few times. V and J are TRBV7-9 and TRBJ1-2; 9 bases are shared with TRBD1. The CDR3 contains 12 residues. Per germline, CDR1 SEHNR and CDR2 FQNEAQ (reference sequence). V dropped 5 bases and J dropped 6; count of bases not matched to a gene: 1. DNA of the CDR3: TGTGCCAGCAGCCGGACAGGGGATGGCTACACCTTC. Protein sequence: CASSRTGDGYTF. Looking up the rest from reference TRBV7-9 and TRBJ1-2 gives the full variable domain: DTGVSQNPRHKITKRGQNVTFRCDPISEHNRLYWYRQTLGQGPEFLTYFQNEAQLEKSRLLSDRFSAERPKGSFSTLEIQRTEQGDSAMYLCASSRTGDGYTFGSGTRLTVV.

This chain connects TRBV15 to TRBJ2-7, with D maybe TRBD1 (7 bases). V was shortened by 0 bases and J by 3 bases, with 15 bases between the two germline ends. The germline V gene encodes CDR1 LNHNV and CDR2 YYDKDF (reference sequence). CDR3 length equals 16 residues. The CDR3: CATSRDRGRGDYEQYF. The CDR3 DNA reads TGTGCCACCAGCAGAGATCGGGGCAGGGGGGACTACGAGCAGTACTTC.

The V and J genes are TRBV4-2 and TRBJ2-5, with 7 bases lining up with TRBD1. The V and J ends lost 0 bases and 4 bases, in that order; junction bases with no gene match: 8. Germline CDR1 LGHNA, CDR2 YNFKEQ. This CDR3 is built from 16 residues. CDR3 residues: CASSQEGRGKSETQYF. The DNA of the CDR3 is TGTGCCAGCAGCCAAGAGGGCAGGGGGAAATCAGAGACCCAGTACTTC.

This chain links TRBV5-1 with TRBJ2-2, with 7 bases that match TRBD2. After removal of 0 bases from V and 4 bases from J, the junction contained 0 bases not matched to a gene. The CDR3 is 14 residues long. Germline lookup yields CDR1 SGHRS and CDR2 YFSETQ. CDR3 sequence reads: CASSLGTSTGELFF. The CDR3 coding sequence is TGCGCCAGCAGCTTGGGGACTAGCACCGGGGAGCTGTTTTTT.

This clone was seen a single time. A read error may account for a junction end that differs from germline. The rearrangement uses TRBV6-1 and TRBJ2-1, with TRBD1 matching 9 bases. Germline V lookup: CDR1 MNHNS, CDR2 SASEGT. CDR3 length equals 15 residues. CDR3 region: CASSPGQGRNNEQLF. Here the CDR3 DNA reads TGTGCCAGCAGTCCGGGACAGGGAAGAAACAATGAGCAGCTCTTC.